The 30 T cell receptor beta chains in this list originate from one sample, sequenced in a study of cytomegalovirus exposure and HLA in healthy donors. Primers for the PCR totalled 60 Vbeta and 13 Jbeta. Some clones are missing from TCRdb's copy, which holds only in-frame ones; the method was immunoSEQ multiplex PCR. The top ten clones hold about 2.9% of a sample with about 110,000 clones, 80% of them seen once. Sequenced sample: PBMCs. The receptors come from a woman aged 55 to 70 in good health and CMV-seropositive.

The genes are TRBV27 and TRBJ2-3; TRBD1 matches at 10 bases. This CDR3 spans 17 amino acids. J was trimmed by 4 bases and V by 4 bases; bases with no gene match: 11. Germline V gene data show CDR1 as MNHEY and CDR2 as SMNVEV (reference sequence). The CDR3 DNA sequence: TGTGCCAGCAGTTCACTTCCGGGACAGGGGAACGCAGATACGCAGTATTTT. Encoded protein: CASSSLPGQGNADTQYF.

V and J are TRBV5-1 and TRBJ2-3, with 7 bases lining up with TRBD1. There are 15 residues in the CDR3. Germline V gene lookup returns CDR1 SGHRS and CDR2 YFSETQ. The trim removed 0 bases at V and 3 bases at J, leaving 4 bases unmatched. For the CDR3, the DNA is TGCGCCAGCAGCTTGGTTAGGGGGCAAACAGATACGCAGTATTTT. Its translation: CASSLVRGQTDTQYF. Supplemented by reference TRBV5-1 and TRBJ2-3, the full variable domain reads KAGVTQTPRYLIKTRGQQVTLSCSPISGHRSVSWYQQTPGQGLQFLFEYFSETQRNKGNFPGRFSGRQFSNSRSEMNVSTLELGDSALYLCASSLVRGQTDTQYFGPGTRLTVL.

The rearrangement joins TRBV5-1 to TRBJ1-1; perhaps TRBD1 as D (6 bases). CDR1 SGHRS and CDR2 YFSETQ come from the germline V gene. The CDR3 spans 12 residues. V lost 4 bases, J lost 7 bases, and 11 bases lay in between. The CDR3 region is CASSGQGFEAFF. The DNA of the CDR3 is TGCGCCAGCAGCGGCCAGGGGTTTGAAGCTTTCTTT.

The chain couples TRBV28 to TRBJ2-7, with D perhaps matching TRBD1 (6 bases). This CDR3 has 13 amino acids. V was trimmed by 3 bases and J by 2 bases, leaving 8 bases between them. CDR1 MDHEN and CDR2 SYDVKM come from the germline V gene. The CDR3 region has the DNA TGTGCCAGCAGTTTGGGACACCCCTACGAGCAGTACTTC. Protein product: CASSLGHPYEQYF. The full variable domain, rest sourced from reference TRBV28 and TRBJ2-7, is DVKVTQSSRYLVKRTGEKVFLECVQDMDHENMFWYRQDPGLGLRLIYFSYDVKMKEKGDIPEGYSVSREKKERFSLILESASTNQTSMYLCASSLGHPYEQYFGPGTRLTVT.

The J gene is TRBJ1-1, the V gene TRBV10-3; D is unclear. Germline values: CDR1 ENHRY, CDR2 SYGVKD. This CDR3 comprises 12 residues. Trimming cost V 3 bases and J 2 bases, with 4 bases left between them. The DNA for the CDR3 is TGTGCCATCAGTGACATCAACACTGAAGCTTTCTTT. Translated: CAISDINTEAFF.

The chain uses TRBV2 and TRBJ1-5, with TRBD1 as a possible D gene (5 bases). This CDR3 comprises 14 residues. Germline lookup yields CDR1 SNHLY and CDR2 FYNNEI. The V end was cut by 3 bases, the J end by 2 bases, with 8 bases between. This CDR3 is CASSDRGRNQPQHF. The CDR3 bases are TGTGCCAGCAGTGATAGGGGCCGCAATCAGCCCCAGCATTTT.

Comments on this clone: Other DNA sequences in this sample translate to the same CDR3. This chain connects TRBV5-4 to TRBJ2-7, with 9 bases aligning to TRBD2. The V and J ends lost 4 bases and 3 bases, in that order; junction bases with no gene match: 11. Germline CDR1 is SGHNT and CDR2 is YYREEE (reference sequence). CDR3 length equals 16 residues. The CDR3 coding sequence is TGTGCCAGCAGCCTGCCGGGGGCTAGCGGGAACTACGAGCAGTACTTC. Protein: CASSLPGASGNYEQYF. Filled out from reference TRBV5-4 and TRBJ2-7, the complete variable domain reads ETGVTQSPTHLIKTRGQQVTLRCSSQSGHNTVSWYQQALGQGPQFIFQYYREEENGRGNFPPRFSGLQFPNYSSELNVNALELDDSALYLCASSLPGASGNYEQYFGPGTRLTVT.

This chain connects TRBV19 to TRBJ2-1; 12 bases fit TRBD2. CDR3 length equals 14 residues. CDR1 is LNHDA, CDR2 SQIVND, per germline (reference sequence). J gave up 6 bases and V 7 bases, and 4 bases lay outside the gene matches. The CDR3 DNA follows: TGTGCCAGTAAAACACTAGCGGGAGGCAATGAGCAGTTCTTC. It encodes CASKTLAGGNEQFF.

The V gene is TRBV27, the J gene TRBJ2-2; possible D gene TRBD2, 5 bases. V lost 8 bases and J 7 bases, leaving 20 bases between the germline ends. The CDR3 consists of 15 residues. Germline V gene sequence: CDR1 MNHEY, CDR2 SMNVEV (reference sequence). CDR3 sequence: CASCLEAPWGGELFF. CDR3 nucleotides: TGTGCCAGCTGCCTGGAGGCGCCGTGGGGCGGGGAGCTGTTTTTT.

CDR3 sequence: CASTFLGQGNTEAFF. DNA of the CDR3: TGTGCCAGCACTTTTCTCGGGCAGGGAAACACTGAAGCTTTCTTT. The J gene is TRBJ1-1, the V gene TRBV11-1; TRBD1 might be the D (5 bases). The germline V gene has CDR1 SGHAT and CDR2 FQDESV (reference sequence). The CDR3 sequence is 15 residues long. V gave up 7 bases and J gave up 2 bases, with 17 bases separating them.

The chain recombines TRBV2 with TRBJ2-1; weak D call: TRBD2 (5 bases). V shed 6 bases and J shed 10 bases, with 13 bases lying between them. The germline V gene encodes CDR1 SNHLY and CDR2 FYNNEI. The CDR3 consists of 12 residues. CDR3 in amino acids: CASRLGSEEQFF. Written as DNA, the CDR3 is TGTGCCAGCAGACTAGGCAGCGAGGAGCAGTTCTTC.

The V and J genes are TRBV15 and TRBJ2-3; TRBD2 agrees at 12 bases. This CDR3 contains 16 residues. Trimming removed 2 bases from V and 3 bases from J; junction bases left unmatched: 3. CDR1 is LNHNV, CDR2 YYDKDF, per germline (reference sequence). CDR3 residues: CATSRQGTSGTDTQYF. CDR3 in DNA: TGTGCCACCAGCAGACAAGGGACTAGCGGGACAGATACGCAGTATTTT.

This chain joins TRBV2 and TRBJ2-7; TRBD2 matches at 8 bases. Germline CDR1 SNHLY, CDR2 FYNNEI. This CDR3 spans 13 amino acids. The V and J ends lost 6 bases and 2 bases, in that order; junction bases with no gene match: 3. For the CDR3, the DNA is TGTGCCAGCAGAACTAGCGGAGCCTACGAGCAGTACTTC. It translates to CASRTSGAYEQYF.

The chain joins TRBV6-1 to TRBJ1-1; D possibly corresponds to TRBD1 (5 bases). With 5 bases removed from V and 0 bases from J, the gap between germline ends came to 7 bases. This CDR3 region has 13 residues. The germline CDR1 and CDR2 sequences are MNHNS and SASEGT. The CDR3 coding sequence is TGTGCCAGCAGTCGACAGCTGAACACTGAAGCTTTCTTT. This gives the protein CASSRQLNTEAFF.

V is TRBV7-2 and J is TRBJ1-2; 8 positions match TRBD1. CDR3 size: 15 residues. The V gene's germline CDR1 is SGHTA and CDR2 FQGNSA. Trimming at V came to 2 bases and at J to 5 bases, leaving 7 bases not matched to a gene. CDR3 amino acids: CASSLQGAATYGYTF. In nucleotides, the CDR3 is TGTGCCAGCAGCTTACAGGGGGCGGCCACTTATGGCTACACCTTC.

This rearrangement joins TRBV10-3 to TRBJ1-4; 7 bases align to TRBD1. Germline V gene sequence: CDR1 ENHRY, CDR2 SYGVKD. V lost 6 bases and J lost 8; bases outside the gene matches: 15. The CDR3 covers 16 residues. The CDR3 nucleotides read TGTGCCATCAGCTCCGGGACAGATGGCAATGGGGAAAAACTGTTTTTT. Protein product: CAISSGTDGNGEKLFF.

This chain links TRBV12-2 with TRBJ2-5; the table's D call TRBD2 went unverified against the DNA. TRBV12-2 represents a pseudogene. This CDR3 spans 14 amino acids. Here the CDR3 DNA reads TGTGCAAGTCGCTTAGCAACTGTCCAAGAGACCCAGTACTTC. This codes for CASRLATVQETQYF.

This clone was detected once. This sequence joins TRBV7-7 and TRBJ2-5; the D gene is possibly TRBD2 (6 bases). The J call may be wrong; the DNA end is better matched by TRBJ2-7. Per germline, CDR1 SSHAT and CDR2 FNYEAQ (reference sequence). The CDR3 totals 14 residues. The CDR3 DNA reads TGTGCCAGCAGCCCCGGGACTGAGACCTACGAGCAGTACTTC. It yields the protein CASSPGTETYEQYF.

This clone was counted a single time. The chain employs TRBV7-9 and TRBJ2-1; 7 bases are a match to TRBD1. The CDR3 contains 18 residues. Germline trimming cut 1 base from V and 0 bases from J; bases unmatched to any gene: 9. The germline gives CDR1 SEHNR, CDR2 FQNEAQ (reference sequence). The CDR3 DNA is TGTGCCAGCAGCTTAGGGACAGGCCTTATAGGCTCCTACAATGAGCAGTTCTTC. Its protein is CASSLGTGLIGSYNEQFF.

This clone was counted only a few times. The rearrangement links TRBV9 to TRBJ2-5, with TRBD2 matching 10 bases. The J call may be in error: the DNA end matches TRBJ2-7 better. This CDR3 spans 16 amino acids. The germline V gene has CDR1 SGDLS and CDR2 YYNGEE. The CDR3 DNA reads as TGTGCCAGCAGCCCATCTAGCGGGAGTAGGTGGGACGAGCAGTACTTC. Translated, it gives CASSPSSGSRWDEQYF.

The chain links TRBV9 to TRBJ2-7, with TRBD2 matching over 7 bases. Germline V gene data show CDR1 as SGDLS and CDR2 as YYNGEE. The length of the CDR3 is 16 residues. V lost 3 bases and J lost 0; bases outside the gene matches: 9. In DNA form, the CDR3 reads TGTGCCAGCAGCGGGGGGGGGAGGGGCGCCTCCTACGAGCAGTACTTC. Protein: CASSGGGRGASYEQYF.

Only one count was recorded for this clone. This chain uses TRBV6-5 with TRBJ1-2; tentative D call: TRBD1 (5 bases). CDR1 and CDR2 from the germline V gene are MNHEY and SVGAGI. The germline V and J ends were trimmed by 4 bases and 0 bases, with 12 bases remaining between them. CDR3 length equals 15 residues. CDR3 in amino acids: CASSSHAGPNYGYTF. The CDR3 DNA reads TGTGCCAGCAGTTCGCATGCAGGGCCTAACTATGGCTACACCTTC.

The chain links TRBV18 to TRBJ2-3, with D perhaps matching TRBD1 (7 bases). Germline V lookup: CDR1 KGHSH, CDR2 LQKENI. The CDR3 is 17 residues long. The germline V and J ends were trimmed by 5 bases and 3 bases, with 21 bases remaining between them. The CDR3 sequence is CASSFGGGTARTDTQYF. CDR3 nucleotide sequence: TGTGCCAGCTCATTTGGTGGAGGGACAGCACGGACAGATACGCAGTATTTT.

A remark on this clone: The same CDR3 is also encoded by other DNA sequences in this sample. The chain has TRBV5-1 and TRBJ2-2, with a possible D match to TRBD1 (6 bases). Trimming left V 0 bases short and J 5 bases short, with 8 bases between. The CDR3 covers 14 residues. Germline assignment: CDR1 SGHRS and CDR2 YFSETQ. The CDR3 here is CASSLAGQTGELFF. The CDR3 nucleotides read TGCGCCAGCAGCTTGGCTGGACAGACCGGGGAGCTGTTTTTT.

The rearrangement uses TRBV12-5 and TRBJ2-5; weak D call: TRBD2 (6 bases). The CDR3 has 12 residues. Trimming took off 7 bases at V and 4 bases at J, with 10 bases between the two ends. Germline V lookup: CDR1 LGHNT, CDR2 FRNRAP. CDR3 amino acids: CASAGGRETQYF. CDR3 DNA sequence: TGTGCTAGTGCCGGGGGACGAGAGACCCAGTACTTC.

This clone was seen only a few times. The rearrangement links TRBV5-1 to TRBJ2-7; a possible D gene is TRBD1 (5 bases). This CDR3 spans 15 amino acids. Deletions cut 0 bases from V and 5 bases from J, with 15 bases between. Germline CDR1 is SGHRS and CDR2 is YFSETQ. CDR3 sequence reads: CASSLVQGSMNEQYF. The CDR3, as DNA: TGCGCCAGCAGCTTGGTTCAGGGCTCCATGAACGAGCAGTACTTC.

The chain couples TRBV11-2 to TRBJ1-4; the match to TRBD1 covers 7 bases. Trimming removed 5 bases from V and 6 bases from J; junction bases left unmatched: 9. CDR1 and CDR2 from the germline V gene are SGHAT and FQNNGV. The CDR3 is 15 residues long. The CDR3 is CASSPWAGTDEKLFF. In DNA, the CDR3 is TGTGCCAGCAGCCCATGGGCCGGGACAGATGAAAAACTGTTTTTT.

The gene calls are TRBV28 and TRBJ2-5; a possible D gene is TRBD1 (6 bases). Germline values: CDR1 MDHEN, CDR2 SYDVKM. The CDR3 runs to 14 residues. Trimming took 4 bases from V and 11 from J, leaving 20 bases between them. The CDR3 DNA reads TGTGCCAGCAGTTCCCAGACAGGCCAGTGGGAGCAGTACTTC. This sequence encodes CASSSQTGQWEQYF.

The rearrangement uses TRBV30 and TRBJ2-1, with TRBD2 as a possible D gene (5 bases). Trimming cost V 3 bases and J 6 bases, with 15 bases left between them. Germline CDR1 GTSNPN, CDR2 SVGIG (reference sequence). This CDR3 is 14 amino acids long. The chain's CDR3 is CAWSLEVGRNEQFF. CDR3 DNA: TGTGCCTGGAGCTTGGAGGTAGGCCGCAATGAGCAGTTCTTC.

The chain combines TRBV27 with TRBJ2-7, with 7 bases aligning to TRBD1. This CDR3 has 14 residues. CDR1 and CDR2 (germline): MNHEY, SMNVEV (reference sequence). Germline trimming cut 5 bases from V and 6 bases from J; bases unmatched to any gene: 10. DNA of the CDR3: TGTGCCAGCAGTGTAAATTACCGGGACAGCGAGCAGTACTTC. Translation: CASSVNYRDSEQYF.